The 22 T cell receptor beta chains below come from one sample, sequenced in a study of blood T cell dynamics during melanoma immunotherapy. Libraries were prepared by immunoSEQ multiplex PCR; TCRdb keeps only in-frame clonotypes and omits some of them. The data show 14,000 to 15,000 clones, approximately 88% seen once. Documented time point: week 3, after first cycle of checkpoint inhibitor. The specimen comprised blood, sampled from a patient treated with checkpoint blockade. These receptors all stem from a human donor with melanoma.

This clone was observed a handful of times. V and J are TRBV2 and TRBJ1-2; unclear D gene. The germline CDR1 and CDR2 sequences are SNHLY and FYNNEI. V gave up 3 bases and J gave up 7 bases, with 3 bases separating them. The CDR3 length is 10 residues. As DNA, the CDR3 is TGTGCCAGCAGTGAGGGTGGCTACACCTTC. Encoded protein: CASSEGGYTF.

This clone has just a few counts. The chain uses TRBV19 and TRBJ1-2; 7 nucleotides line up with TRBD1. With 6 bases clipped from V and 5 bases from J, the junction kept 6 bases outside the gene matches. The CDR3 length is 13 residues. The V gene's germline CDR1 is LNHDA and CDR2 SQIVND (reference sequence). The CDR3 DNA is TGTGCCAGTAGAGGTGGGACAGCTTATGGCTACACCTTC. This encodes CASRGGTAYGYTF.

In regard to this clone: One end of the junction fails to match germline, which may point to a read error. The rearrangement joins TRBV4-3 to TRBJ1-1; TRBD1 might be the D (6 bases). This CDR3 is 14 amino acids long. Germline CDR1 and CDR2: LGHNA and YSLEER. The CDR3 loop is CASSQPGTSTGAFF. CDR3 bases: TGCGCCAGCAGCCAACCTGGGACATCGACTGGAGCTTTCTTT.

The chain links TRBV18 to TRBJ2-7; weak D call: TRBD2 (6 bases). This CDR3 has 14 residues. Germline lookup yields CDR1 KGHSH and CDR2 LQKENI. Trimming took off 6 bases at V and 2 bases at J, with 14 bases between the two ends. Written as DNA, the CDR3 is TGTGCCAGCTCCCGGGAGAGGGTCCCCTACGAGCAGTACTTC. Protein sequence: CASSRERVPYEQYF.

The J gene is TRBJ2-5, the V gene TRBV18; unclear D gene. This CDR3 comprises 13 residues. V lost 4 bases to trimming and J lost 3 bases, with 9 bases between them. Germline V gene data show CDR1 as KGHSH and CDR2 as LQKENI. CDR3 sequence reads: CASSRGLEETQYF. The CDR3, as DNA: TGTGCCAGCTCACGTGGGTTGGAAGAGACCCAGTACTTC.

V usage is TRBV7-6 and J usage is TRBJ2-3; 8 nucleotides align to TRBD1. This CDR3 is built from 15 residues. Unmatched junction bases numbered 6, after V lost 5 bases and J lost 2 bases. Germline V gene sequence: CDR1 SGHVS, CDR2 FNYEAQ. In nucleotides, the CDR3 is TGTGCCAGCAGCCCAACAGGGGGTCCCACAGATACGCAGTATTTT. This gives the protein CASSPTGGPTDTQYF.

This clone showed up just once. This rearrangement joins TRBV6-5 to TRBJ2-7, with 7 bases matching TRBD2. The germline V gene encodes CDR1 MNHEY and CDR2 SVGAGI. Trimming took 6 bases from V and 3 from J; bases not matched to a gene: 8. This CDR3 is 14 amino acids long. CDR3 sequence reads: CASSSRDYLYEQYF. CDR3 sequence (DNA): TGTGCCAGCAGCTCCCGGGACTATCTCTACGAGCAGTACTTC.

The CDR3 sequence: CASSARVGDDEQYF. CDR3 DNA: TGTGCCAGTAGTGCGAGAGTTGGGGACGACGAGCAGTACTTC. The V gene is TRBV19, the J gene TRBJ2-7; D may correspond to TRBD1 or TRBD2 (5 bases each). The CDR3 runs 14 residues. The V gene lost 5 bases and the J gene lost 5 bases, with 16 bases spanning the gap. The germline CDR1 and CDR2 sequences are LNHDA and SQIVND (reference sequence).

The genes are TRBV7-9 and TRBJ1-4; D may be TRBD1 (5 bases). The CDR3 has 14 amino acids. V was cut by 5 bases and J by 7 bases, with 14 bases left in between. In germline, CDR1 is SEHNR, CDR2 FQNEAQ (reference sequence). CDR3: CASSPPGVAEKLFF. CDR3 nucleotide sequence: TGTGCCAGCAGCCCCCCGGGGGTTGCTGAAAAACTGTTTTTT. Supplemented by reference TRBV7-9 and TRBJ1-4, the full variable domain reads DTGVSQNPRHKITKRGQNVTFRCDPISEHNRLYWYRQTLGQGPEFLTYFQNEAQLEKSRLLSDRFSAERPKGSFSTLEIQRTEQGDSAMYLCASSPPGVAEKLFFGSGTQLSVL.

This clone showed up just once. The chain uses TRBV6-5 and TRBJ2-7; D may be TRBD1 or TRBD2 (6 bases each). The V end was cut by 0 bases, the J end by 3 bases, with 9 bases between. The CDR3 is made up of 14 amino acids. Germline lookup yields CDR1 MNHEY and CDR2 SVGAGI. CDR3 residues: CASSYSEGGYEQYF. In DNA, the CDR3 is TGTGCCAGCAGTTACTCGGAGGGGGGCTACGAGCAGTACTTC.

The rearrangement uses TRBV27 and TRBJ1-1; D call uncertain. The length of the CDR3 is 15 residues. Germline V gives CDR1 MNHEY, CDR2 SMNVEV (reference sequence). V gave up 2 bases and J gave up 7 bases, with 17 bases separating them. The CDR3 sequence: CASSLRWGASSEAFF. CDR3 DNA: TGTGCCAGCAGTTTACGCTGGGGAGCGAGCAGTGAAGCTTTCTTT.

The chain employs TRBV6-5 and TRBJ2-7; 7 bases match TRBD1. V gave up 0 bases and J gave up 1 base; unmatched junction bases: 6. This CDR3 spans 16 amino acids. Germline V CDR1 and CDR2: MNHEY, SVGAGI. CDR3 region: CASSYSYRTGSYEQYF. The CDR3 DNA reads as TGTGCCAGCAGTTACTCCTACAGGACAGGATCCTACGAGCAGTACTTC.

The chain employs TRBV30 and TRBJ2-3, with D tentatively TRBD2 (5 bases). The CDR3 totals 12 residues. V gave up 6 bases and J gave up 9 bases, with 16 bases separating them. Germline values: CDR1 GTSNPN, CDR2 SVGIG (reference sequence). The CDR3 loop reads CACSPQPGTQYF. The CDR3 nucleotides are TGTGCCTGTTCCCCTCAGCCGGGGACGCAGTATTTT. The full variable domain, with the rest looked up from reference TRBV30 and TRBJ2-3, is SQTIHQWPATLVQPVGSPLSLECTVEGTSNPNLYWYRQAAGRGLQLLFYSVGIGQISSEVPQNLSASRPQDRQFILSSKKLLLSDSGFYLCACSPQPGTQYFGPGTRLTVL.

A few counts support this clone. V is TRBV6-5 and J is TRBJ2-7; weak D call: TRBD1 (6 bases). Germline lookup yields CDR1 MNHEY and CDR2 SVGAGI. CDR3 size: 14 residues. V was pared by 0 bases and J by 6 bases, with 12 bases between. The CDR3 protein is CASSYSGTNFEQYF. CDR3 DNA: TGTGCCAGCAGTTACTCGGGGACAAACTTCGAGCAGTACTTC.

The count of this clone is one. J is TRBJ1-2 and V is TRBV5-4; 7 bases match TRBD1. The germline V gene has CDR1 SGHNT and CDR2 YYREEE (reference sequence). The V segment lost 4 bases and the J segment 3 bases; nucleotides outside the gene matches: 3. The CDR3 extends over 13 amino acids. CDR3 region: CASSLGQDYGYTF. Here the CDR3 DNA reads TGTGCCAGCAGCCTCGGACAGGACTATGGCTACACCTTC.

The chain joins TRBV6-1 to TRBJ1-1; 8 nucleotides align to TRBD1. Germline assignment: CDR1 MNHNS and CDR2 SASEGT. CDR3 length: 13 amino acids. V was clipped by 6 bases and J by 4 bases; unmatched bases: 4. Here the CDR3 DNA reads TGTGCCAGCAGAAGACAGGGGACCACTGAAGCTTTCTTT. It translates to CASRRQGTTEAFF.

This clone was detected only a few times. V gene TRBV10-3 combines with J gene TRBJ2-7; maybe TRBD2 (5 bases). From germline, CDR1 is ENHRY and CDR2 SYGVKD. Trimming cost V 2 bases and J 2 bases, with 7 bases left between them. The CDR3 is 13 amino acids. The CDR3 spells CAISEKGAYEQYF. The CDR3 bases are TGTGCCATCAGTGAGAAGGGAGCCTACGAGCAGTACTTC.

The chain has TRBV28 and TRBJ2-6; no definite D call. Deletions cut 11 bases from V and 2 bases from J, with 10 bases between. Germline CDR1 and CDR2: MDHEN and SYDVKM. The length of the CDR3 is 13 residues. The CDR3 loop reads CAYAPTGANVLTF. The CDR3 DNA sequence: TGTGCCTATGCGCCGACTGGGGCCAACGTCCTGACTTTC.

The chain recombines TRBV27 with TRBJ1-6; maybe TRBD1 (5 bases). The CDR3 has 15 amino acids. CDR1 is MNHEY and CDR2 is SMNVEV in the germline V gene (reference sequence). V was pared by 6 bases and J by 4 bases, with 13 bases between. The CDR3 coding sequence is TGTGCCAGCAGCCCCGCCGGGGGATATAATTCACCCCTCCACTTT. This encodes CASSPAGGYNSPLHF.

V and J are TRBV5-4 and TRBJ2-1, with D perhaps matching TRBD2 (6 bases). V gave up 4 bases and J gave up 8 bases, with 19 bases separating them. CDR1 and CDR2 from the germline V gene are SGHNT and YYREEE (reference sequence). This CDR3 spans 15 amino acids. The CDR3 loop reads CASSLFLAGQDEQFF. DNA of the CDR3: TGTGCCAGCAGCCTCTTTTTGGCGGGGCAAGATGAGCAGTTCTTC.

This clone was seen more than once but under ten times. This rearrangement joins TRBV30 to TRBJ1-5; D unresolved. Germline CDR1 reads GTSNPN; CDR2 reads SVGIG (reference sequence). The CDR3 sequence is 13 residues long. Deletions cut 2 bases from V and 2 bases from J, with 7 bases between. CDR3 sequence (DNA): TGTGCCTGGAGTATAAGCGGCAATCAGCCCCAGCATTTT. Translating it yields CAWSISGNQPQHF.

The gene calls are TRBV27 and TRBJ1-4, with unresolved D. The V gene lost 1 base and the J gene lost 8 bases, with 17 bases spanning the gap. This CDR3 is 16 amino acids long. Germline V gene sequence: CDR1 MNHEY, CDR2 SMNVEV (reference sequence). The CDR3 nucleotides read TGTGCCAGCAGTTTATTCGGCGGCCGAGGGTACGAAAAACTGTTTTTT. It translates to CASSLFGGRGYEKLFF.